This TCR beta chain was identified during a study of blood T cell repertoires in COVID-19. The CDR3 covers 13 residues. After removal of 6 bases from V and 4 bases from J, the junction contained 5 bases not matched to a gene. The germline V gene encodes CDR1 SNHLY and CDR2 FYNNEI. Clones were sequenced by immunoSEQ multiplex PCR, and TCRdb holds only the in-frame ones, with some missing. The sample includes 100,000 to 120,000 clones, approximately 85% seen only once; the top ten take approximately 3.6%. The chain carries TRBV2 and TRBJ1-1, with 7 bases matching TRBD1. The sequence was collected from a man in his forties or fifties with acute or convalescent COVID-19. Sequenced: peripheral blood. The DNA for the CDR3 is TGTGCCAGCAGCCAGACAGGGTTCACTGAAGCTTTCTTT. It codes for CASSQTGFTEAFF. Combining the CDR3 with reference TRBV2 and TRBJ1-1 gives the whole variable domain EPEVTQTPSHQVTQMGQEVILRCVPISNHLYFYWYRQILGQKVEFLVSFYNNEISEKSEIFDDQFSVERPDGSNFTLKIRSTKLEDSAMYFCASSQTGFTEAFFGQGTRLTVV.